This is a list of T cell receptor beta chains from one sample in a study of shared clonotypes between healthy human individuals. Sequencing used immunoSEQ multiplex PCR; TCRdb keeps in-frame clones, though not all of them. The repertoire consists of about 2.1 million clones, with approximately 94% occurring once and the leading ten covering around 1.7%. Sequences were obtained from naive CD8+ T cells from PBMCs. Receptor source: a young man in good health. Some clones in this sample may be carry-over from other donors' samples. Each CDR3 is given with its conserved first and last residue. The D gene is left open where the match is weak. The size of a clone is reported for some rows only, either as once, few or many, or as a class for expanded clones.

V	J	size	D	DNA	CDR3
TRBV28	TRBJ2-3	.	.	TGTGCCAGCAGTTTAGGCCTTTTCACAGATACGCAGTATTTT	CASSLGLFTDTQYF
TRBV28	TRBJ2-7	.	.	TGTGCCAGCAGTTTGGCCTCCGGGCCCTACGAGCAGTACTTC	CASSLASGPYEQYF
TRBV28	TRBJ1-1	.	.	TGTGCCAGCAGTTTGGAAGGGAGGTACACTGAAGCTTTCTTT	CASSLEGRYTEAFF
TRBV27	TRBJ2-2	.	TRBD2	TGTGCCAGCAGTTTCCTTGGGACTAGCGGGAGAACCGGGGAGCTGTTTTTT	CASSFLGTSGRTGELFF
TRBV6-1	TRBJ2-3	.	.	TGTGCCAGCAGTGAAGCGCTTCCAAAGCTCCGGTCGGCAGGGTTCTTCACAGATACGCAGTATTTT	CASSEALPKLRSAGFFTDTQYF
TRBV5-5	TRBJ2-7	.	.	TGTGCCAGCAGCTTCGCTCACGTCAACTCCTACGAGCAGTACTTC	CASSFAHVNSYEQYF
TRBV13	TRBJ2-5	.	.	TGTGCCAGCAGCCCGGTCGGAGGGGGCGCCGGGGAGACCCAGTACTTC	CASSPVGGGAGETQYF
TRBV30	TRBJ2-3	.	.	TGTGCCTGGAGTAGGCGGGGCCCTACGATAGATACGCAGTATTTT	CAWSRRGPTIDTQYF
TRBV19	TRBJ2-4	.	TRBD2	TGTGCCAGTAGCCCCGTAGGGAGGGACATTCAGTACTTC	CASSPVGRDIQYF
TRBV19	TRBJ1-1	.	.	TGTGCCAGTGCACCCCCGGGGATCGCGAACACTGAAGCTTTCTTT	CASAPPGIANTEAFF
TRBV28	TRBJ2-2	.	TRBD2	TGTGCCAGCAGTTCACTGACTAGCTACAACACCGGGGAGCTGTTTTTT	CASSSLTSYNTGELFF
TRBV11-2	TRBJ1-5	once	.	TGTGCCAGCAGCCCCCGAGCGACAGCCGGCAATCAGCCCCAGCATTTT	CASSPRATAGNQPQHF
TRBV6-1	TRBJ2-5	.	.	TGTGCCAGCCCCGAACCGGGCCAAGAGACCCAGTACTTC	CASPEPGQETQYF
TRBV27	TRBJ2-3	.	.	TGTGCCAGCAGTTTCTTGATAGCGGCAGGACCAGATACGCAGTATTTT	CASSFLIAAGPDTQYF
TRBV29-1	TRBJ2-6	.	.	TGCAGCTCCCTTTCGGGGGCCAACGTCCTGACTTTC	CSSLSGANVLTF
TRBV15	TRBJ2-3	once	.	TGTGCCACCAGCGGTAAGGGGGATGTAGATACGCAGTATTTT	CATSGKGDVDTQYF
TRBV5-4	TRBJ2-2	.	TRBD2	TGTGCCAGCAGCTGGAGCGGGAGCGCCGGGGAGCTGTTTTTT	CASSWSGSAGELFF